A selection of T cell receptor beta chains follows, all from one sample in a study of blood T cell repertoires in COVID-19. Produced via immunoSEQ multiplex PCR; TCRdb's table is partial and in-frame only. The data show about 240,000 clones, with more than 75% seen just once and 5.5% to 7.5% held by the top ten. The sequencing input was peripheral blood. The receptors were sampled from a woman aged 70-85 years with active or convalescent COVID-19. Each CDR3 is given with its conserved first and last residue. Each record gives: D gene, V gene, CDR3 length, J gene, clone size, CDR3 protein, CDR3 DNA. The D gene is left open where the match is weak. Only some rows state a clone size, as once, few, many or a class for expanded clones.

TRBD2	TRBV4-1	16	TRBJ2-3	NA	CASSQDSSGGADTQYF	TGCGCCAGCAGCCAAGATTCTAGCGGGGGGGCGGATACGCAGTATTTT
NA	TRBV9	17	TRBJ1-5	NA	CASSQTDSLYSNQPQHF	TGTGCCAGCAGCCAAACCGACAGTTTATATAGCAATCAGCCCCAGCATTTT
NA	TRBV5-1	14	TRBJ1-1	NA	CASSFGGANTEAFF	TGCGCCAGCAGCTTCGGAGGGGCGAACACTGAAGCTTTCTTT
TRBD1	TRBV5-1	15	TRBJ1-3	NA	CASSLETGRWDPLYF	TGCGCCAGCAGCTTGGAGACAGGGCGGTGGGACCCCTTATATTTT
TRBD1	TRBV19	16	TRBJ1-6	NA	CASSATGRIYNSPLHF	TGTGCCAGTAGTGCGACAGGGCGGATTTATAATTCACCCCTCCACTTT
NA	TRBV6-5	13	TRBJ2-5	NA	CASSYTGEETQYF	TGTGCCAGCAGTTACACCGGGGAGGAGACCCAGTACTTC
TRBD1	TRBV5-8	16	TRBJ1-2	NA	CASSFGTDPEIYGYTF	TGTGCCAGCAGCTTTGGGACAGATCCTGAAATCTATGGCTACACCTTC
TRBD1	TRBV6-1	15	TRBJ1-2	NA	CASSLGQGAFEGYTF	TGTGCCAGCAGCTTGGGACAGGGGGCATTTGAGGGCTACACCTTC
NA	TRBV5-8	13	TRBJ1-1	NA	CASSLRSGEKAFF	TGTGCCAGCAGCTTGAGGTCAGGGGAAAAAGCTTTCTTT
NA	TRBV12-1	14	TRBJ2-7	NA	CASSPGDRVYEQYF	TGTGCCAGCAGCCCCGGGGACAGGGTCTACGAGCAGTACTTC
NA	TRBV20-1	10	TRBJ1-1	NA	CSARGQVAFF	TGCAGTGCTAGAGGGCAGGTGGCTTTCTTT
TRBD1	TRBV4-1	14	TRBJ2-7	NA	CASSQGDSFYEQYF	TGCGCCAGCAGCCAAGGGGACAGCTTCTACGAGCAGTACTTC
NA	TRBV7-2	11	TRBJ2-7	NA	CASSDSYEQYF	TGTGCCAGCAGCGACAGCTACGAGCAGTACTTC
TRBD1	TRBV19	14	TRBJ1-4	NA	CASSTGQGPEKLFF	TGTGCCAGTAGTACAGGACAGGGCCCTGAAAAACTGTTTTTT
NA	TRBV5-4	15	TRBJ2-3	NA	CASSPGGGRADTQYF	TGTGCCAGCAGCCCCGGCGGAGGGCGAGCGGATACGCAGTATTTT
TRBD1	TRBV7-6	17	TRBJ2-3	NA	CASSLQTGPLLTDTQYF	TGTGCCAGCAGCTTACAGACAGGGCCCCTCCTCACAGATACGCAGTATTTT
NA	TRBV4-1	14	TRBJ2-7	NA	CASSQGGQGYEQYF	TGCGCCAGCAGCCAAGGGGGGCAGGGCTACGAGCAGTACTTC
NA	TRBV3-1/TRBV3-2	12	TRBJ2-5	once	CASSQFEETQYF	TGTGCCAGCAGCCAATTCGAGGAGACCCAGTACTTC
TRBD1	TRBV19	15	TRBJ1-4	NA	CASAHTGSSGGKLFF	TGTGCCAGTGCGCATACAGGATCGTCAGGGGGGAAACTGTTTTTT
NA	TRBV19	14	TRBJ2-7	NA	CASSIPGQGYEQYF	TGTGCCAGTAGTATACCAGGGCAGGGGTACGAGCAGTACTTC
TRBD1	TRBV18	13	TRBJ1-1	NA	CASSASGTGDAFF	TGTGCCAGCTCAGCTTCCGGGACAGGGGACGCTTTCTTT
NA	TRBV19	13	TRBJ1-5	NA	CASSMLDVQPQHF	TGTGCCAGTAGTATGTTAGATGTTCAGCCCCAGCATTTT
TRBD1	TRBV4-2	16	TRBJ1-1	NA	CASSQGLGDSLTEAFF	TGTGCCAGCAGCCAAGGCCTCGGGGACAGTCTCACTGAAGCTTTCTTT
TRBD1	TRBV7-9	15	TRBJ1-1	NA	CASSWGQVKNTEAFF	TGTGCCAGCAGCTGGGGACAGGTTAAGAACACTGAAGCTTTCTTT
NA	TRBV7-9	16	TRBJ1-4	once	CASSSPRTATNEKLFF	TGTGCCAGCAGCTCCCCGAGGACTGCAACTAATGAAAAACTGTTTTTT
TRBD2	TRBV11-2	15	TRBJ2-1	NA	CASTVAGERNNEQFF	TGTGCCAGCACCGTAGCGGGGGAAAGGAACAATGAGCAGTTCTTC
NA	TRBV5-8	16	TRBJ2-6	NA	CAPSGQRRSGANVLTF	TGTGCCCCGTCAGGGCAGCGACGATCTGGGGCCAACGTCCTGACTTTC
TRBD1	TRBV24-1	15	TRBJ2-5	NA	CATSGRGQGKETQYF	TGTGCCACCAGTGGCCGGGGACAGGGAAAAGAGACCCAGTACTTC
NA	TRBV5-6	16	TRBJ1-6	NA	CASSYMGSSYNSPLHF	TGTGCCAGCAGCTATATGGGGAGCTCCTATAATTCACCCCTCCACTTT
NA	TRBV6-6	15	TRBJ2-7	NA	CASNQMGGSTYEQYF	TGTGCCAGCAATCAGATGGGGGGTTCTACCTACGAGCAGTACTTC
NA	TRBV7-2	15	TRBJ2-7	few	CASSARMDSTYEQYF	TGTGCCAGCAGCGCCCGCATGGACAGTACTTACGAGCAGTACTTC
NA	TRBV5-1	15	TRBJ1-2	once	CASSTSTAGNYGYTF	TGCGCCAGCAGCACCTCAACAGCGGGTAACTATGGCTACACCTTC
TRBD2	TRBV18	13	TRBJ2-1	NA	CASSRGGYNEQFF	TGTGCCAGCTCACGGGGGGGCTACAATGAGCAGTTCTTC
TRBD1	TRBV9	16	TRBJ1-4	few	CASSPTAGTVNEKLFF	TGTGCCAGCAGCCCTACCGCCGGGACAGTTAATGAAAAACTGTTTTTT
NA	TRBV19	13	TRBJ2-4	NA	CASSSGGLNIQYF	TGTGCCAGTAGCTCGGGGGGCCTAAACATTCAGTACTTC
NA	TRBV7-9	16	TRBJ1-3	NA	CASSLRQAPSGNTIYF	TGTGCCAGCAGCTTAAGGCAGGCCCCCTCTGGAAACACCATATATTTT
NA	TRBV9	13	TRBJ1-2	NA	CASSVVGGVGYTF	TGTGCCAGCAGCGTAGTAGGAGGGGTCGGCTACACCTTC
TRBD1	TRBV6-4	16	TRBJ1-2	NA	CASSDTGVRPFYGYTF	TGTGCCAGCAGTGACACAGGGGTACGTCCCTTCTATGGCTACACCTTC
TRBD1	TRBV5-6	16	TRBJ1-2	few	CASSFPTTGGNYGYTF	TGTGCCAGCAGCTTCCCAACGACAGGGGGGAACTATGGCTACACCTTC
TRBD2	TRBV5-1	13	TRBJ2-5	NA	CASGLAGEETQYF	TGCGCCAGCGGGTTAGCGGGGGAAGAGACCCAGTACTTC
NA	TRBV2	16	TRBJ1-5	NA	CASSVLGAGHNQPQHF	TGTGCCAGCAGTGTTCTGGGGGCTGGGCATAATCAGCCCCAGCATTTT
NA	TRBV6-5	14	TRBJ1-1	NA	CASSYSGDNTEAFF	TGTGCCAGCAGTTACTCAGGGGATAACACTGAAGCTTTCTTT
TRBD1	TRBV18	16	TRBJ2-7	once	CASSRRTGTISYEQYF	TGTGCCAGCTCACGCAGGACAGGGACCATAAGTTACGAGCAGTACTTC
NA	TRBV12-3/TRBV12-4	13	TRBJ1-2	NA	CASRPGGYQGYTF	TGTGCCAGCAGACCCGGAGGGTATCAGGGCTACACCTTC
TRBD1	TRBV15	15	TRBJ2-5	once	CATSRDGDREETQYF	TGTGCCACCAGCAGAGATGGGGACAGAGAAGAGACCCAGTACTTC
NA	TRBV6-5	13	TRBJ1-1	NA	CASSNMGRDNAFF	TGTGCCAGCAGCAATATGGGGCGCGATAATGCTTTCTTT
TRBD2	TRBV5-1	16	TRBJ2-1	NA	CASSLAAGGPRDEQFF	TGCGCCAGCAGCTTGGCTGCGGGGGGTCCGAGGGATGAGCAGTTCTTC
NA	TRBV29-1	9	TRBJ1-2	NA	CSVEQGYTF	TGCAGCGTTGAGCAGGGCTACACCTTC
NA	TRBV4-1	16	TRBJ1-6	NA	CASSQDSGIHNSPLHF	TGCGCCAGCAGCCAAGACTCAGGTATACATAATTCACCCCTCCACTTT
TRBD1	TRBV15	13	TRBJ1-4	NA	CATSRGQGPELFF	TGTGCCACCAGCAGGGGACAGGGGCCGGAACTGTTTTTT
NA	TRBV19	17	TRBJ1-4	NA	CASSRATPENVVEKLFF	TGTGCCAGTTCCAGGGCAACCCCGGAGAACGTTGTTGAAAAACTGTTTTTT
NA	TRBV7-6	13	TRBJ1-1	NA	CASSLAPNTEAFF	TGTGCCAGCAGCTTAGCTCCAAACACTGAAGCTTTCTTT
TRBD1	TRBV18	14	TRBJ1-2	NA	CASSRERDRAGYTF	TGTGCCAGCTCCCGTGAGCGGGACAGGGCTGGCTACACCTTC
NA	TRBV19	14	TRBJ1-1	NA	CASSIDGGDTEAFF	TGTGCCAGTAGTATAGACGGCGGAGACACTGAAGCTTTCTTT